This passage covers 25 T cell receptor beta chains from one sample sequenced in a study of radiation and T cells in renal cell carcinoma. This table comes from immunoSEQ multiplex PCR, and its TCRdb copy is limited to in-frame clones, with some not included. The sample has roughly 58,000 clones, over 65% seen once. Noted time point: blood 4 weeks post-SBRT, at nephrectomy. Treatment reported: 15 Gy SBRT to primary tumor, nephrectomy 4 weeks later. The sequencing here drew on blood, taken from a patient whose treatment included radiotherapy and nephrectomy. Source of these receptors: a man aged 55-75 years with renal cell carcinoma.

This clone was detected only a few times. V usage is TRBV19 and J usage is TRBJ1-1; TRBD1 might be the D (6 bases). The V end was cut by 6 bases, the J end by 7 bases, with 18 bases between. Germline V gives CDR1 LNHDA, CDR2 SQIVND (reference sequence). The CDR3 is 14 residues long. In nucleotides, the CDR3 is TGTGCCAGTAGCCTGACAGGCTATCCAGGTGAAGCTTTCTTT. It encodes CASSLTGYPGEAFF.

The V gene is TRBV19, the J gene TRBJ2-1, with D tentatively TRBD2 (6 bases). The germline V gene has CDR1 LNHDA and CDR2 SQIVND (reference sequence). The CDR3 has 13 amino acids. The V end was cut by 10 bases, the J end by 4 bases, with 14 bases between. The CDR3 sequence is CATAGPRYNEQFF. The CDR3 DNA is TGTGCCACGGCGGGACCGCGGTACAATGAGCAGTTCTTC.

The chain employs TRBV15 and TRBJ2-7; D is perhaps TRBD1 (6 bases). Between the trimmed V and J ends, which lost 5 bases and 7 bases, there was a span of 15 bases. The CDR3 length is 13 residues. CDR1 is LNHNV and CDR2 is YYDKDF in the germline V gene (reference sequence). CDR3 sequence: CATSGSGAGEQYF. CDR3 sequence (DNA): TGTGCCACCAGCGGTTCAGGGGCAGGAGAGCAGTACTTC.

The genes are TRBV5-1 and TRBJ2-2; D gene uncertain. V gave up 0 bases and J gave up 7 bases, with 10 bases separating them. Germline CDR1 SGHRS, CDR2 YFSETQ. The CDR3 is 14 residues long. The CDR3 nucleotides are TGCGCCAGCAGCTTGGGCCTTGACATCGGGGAGCTGTTTTTT. Protein product: CASSLGLDIGELFF. The full variable domain, its missing parts supplied by reference TRBV5-1 and TRBJ2-2, is KAGVTQTPRYLIKTRGQQVTLSCSPISGHRSVSWYQQTPGQGLQFLFEYFSETQRNKGNFPGRFSGRQFSNSRSEMNVSTLELGDSALYLCASSLGLDIGELFFGEGSRLTVL.

Details on this clone: Sequence at one end of the junction differs from germline and may be a read error. J is TRBJ1-1 and V is TRBV7-9; possible D gene TRBD1, 5 bases. The CDR3 is 12 residues long. CDR1 SEHNR and CDR2 FQNEAQ come from the germline V gene (reference sequence). In DNA form, the CDR3 reads TGTGCCAGCACCTTAGAGGGGAGTGAAGCTTTCTTT. Protein product: CASTLEGSEAFF.

The chain couples TRBV2 to TRBJ2-7; 7 bases are shared with TRBD1. The CDR3 covers 12 residues. J was trimmed by 0 bases and V by 8 bases; bases with no gene match: 1. Germline CDR1 is SNHLY and CDR2 is FYNNEI. The CDR3 nucleotides are TGTGCCAGCGGGGACAGCTCCTACGAGCAGTACTTC. Its translation: CASGDSSYEQYF.

V and J are TRBV5-1 and TRBJ2-1; 14 bases are a match to TRBD2. CDR3 length: 15 amino acids. Germline trimming cut 3 bases from V and 8 bases from J; bases unmatched to any gene: 4. CDR1 is SGHRS, CDR2 YFSETQ, per germline. The CDR3 spells CASSWTSGGRDEQFF. CDR3 DNA sequence: TGCGCCAGCAGCTGGACTAGCGGGGGGAGGGATGAGCAGTTCTTC.

A single count supports this clone. The chain uses TRBV29-1 and TRBJ1-2; TRBD1 matches 11 bases. Germline values: CDR1 SQVTM, CDR2 ANQGSEA. Trimming took 4 bases from V and 3 from J; bases not matched to a gene: 16. The CDR3 sequence is 18 residues long. The CDR3 sequence: CSVGIPRTGGTFDYGYTF. Written as DNA, the CDR3 is TGCAGCGTTGGGATCCCAAGGACAGGGGGCACTTTCGACTATGGCTACACCTTC.

V usage is TRBV9 and J usage is TRBJ1-1; a possible D gene is TRBD1 (5 bases). CDR1 is SGDLS, CDR2 YYNGEE, per germline. The CDR3 has 15 residues. V gave up 4 bases and J gave up 2 bases, with 15 bases separating them. CDR3 sequence (DNA): TGTGCCAGCAGCCCCACGGGACTAGCTAACACTGAAGCTTTCTTT. It specifies CASSPTGLANTEAFF.

In its sample, this clone was seen a few times. The chain is built from TRBV4-1 and TRBJ1-6; D remains ambiguous. V was trimmed by 0 bases and J by 0 bases, leaving 6 bases between them. From germline, CDR1 is MGHRA and CDR2 YSYEKL. This CDR3 spans 16 amino acids. CDR3 nucleotides: TGCGCCAGCAGCCAAGATCCGAACTCCTATAATTCACCCCTCCACTTT. Its translation: CASSQDPNSYNSPLHF.

V gene TRBV25-1 combines with J gene TRBJ1-2, with 9 bases that match TRBD1. Germline V gene data show CDR1 as MGHDK and CDR2 as SYGVNS. The CDR3 runs to 13 residues. V dropped 6 bases and J dropped 5; count of bases not matched to a gene: 4. CDR3 in amino acids: CASRDRGIYGYTF. The CDR3 DNA is TGTGCCAGCAGGGACAGGGGAATTTATGGCTACACCTTC.

CDR3 region: CASAGTYTEAFF. Written as DNA, the CDR3 is TGTGCCAGCGCTGGCACCTACACTGAAGCTTTCTTT. V is TRBV28 and J is TRBJ1-1; D is unclear. Germline V gene data show CDR1 as MDHEN and CDR2 as SYDVKM. V was pared by 8 bases and J by 3 bases, with 10 bases between. There are 12 residues in the CDR3.

The J gene is TRBJ2-7, the V gene TRBV18; 9 nucleotides agree with TRBD1. Germline-derived CDR1 and CDR2 are KGHSH and LQKENI. The CDR3 covers 15 residues. After removal of 3 bases from V and 2 bases from J, the junction contained 5 bases not matched to a gene. CDR3 in amino acids: CASSPGQGQTYEQYF. Written as DNA, the CDR3 is TGTGCCAGCTCACCGGGACAGGGCCAGACCTACGAGCAGTACTTC.

The chain has TRBV6-6 and TRBJ2-7, with a weak D call TRBD2 (6 bases). The CDR3 consists of 14 residues. CDR1 MNHNY and CDR2 SVGAGI come from the germline V gene (reference sequence). The germline V and J ends were trimmed by 2 bases and 6 bases, with 14 bases remaining between them. The CDR3 loop is CASSYSGPGSEQYF. The CDR3 region has the DNA TGTGCCAGCAGTTACAGCGGGCCTGGGTCCGAGCAGTACTTC.

The V and J genes are TRBV7-2 and TRBJ1-2, with TRBD1 matching over 7 bases. The CDR3 has 15 residues. CDR1 SGHTA and CDR2 FQGNSA come from the germline V gene. The trim removed 3 bases at V and 0 bases at J, leaving 4 bases unmatched. The DNA of the CDR3 is TGTGCCAGCAGCTTCGGGACAGATTCTAACTATGGCTACACCTTC. As protein: CASSFGTDSNYGYTF. Using reference TRBV7-2 and TRBJ1-2 for the parts outside the CDR3, the full variable domain is GAGVSQSPSNKVTEKGKDVELRCDPISGHTALYWYRQSLGQGLEFLIYFQGNSAPDKSGLPSDRFSAERTGGSVSTLTIQRTQQEDSAVYLCASSFGTDSNYGYTFGSGTRLTVV.

CDR3 in DNA: TGCGCCAGCAGCGAAGCGGGTGTATTAGAGACCCAGTACTTC. Amino acids: CASSEAGVLETQYF. V and J are TRBV4-3 and TRBJ2-5; tentative D call: TRBD2 (6 bases). The CDR3 sequence is 14 residues long. Per the germline V gene, CDR1 is LGHNA and CDR2 is YSLEER. V lost 5 bases to trimming and J lost 4 bases, with 14 bases between them.

The rearrangement links TRBV7-2 to TRBJ2-3; D uncertain. This CDR3 has 14 residues. The V end was cut by 5 bases, the J end by 0 bases, with 9 bases between. Germline-derived CDR1 and CDR2 are SGHTA and FQGNSA. The CDR3 sequence is CASSQGSSTDTQYF. The DNA for the CDR3 is TGTGCCAGCAGCCAAGGCAGTAGCACAGATACGCAGTATTTT.

The chain joins TRBV9 to TRBJ2-2; 9 nucleotides align to TRBD1. Germline loops: CDR1 SGDLS, CDR2 YYNGEE. V shed 3 bases and J 1 base; nucleotides not matched to a gene: 7. CDR3 size: 17 residues. The DNA for the CDR3 is TGTGCCAGCAGCGCGAACCGGGACAGGGTGAACACCGGGGAGCTGTTTTTT. Protein: CASSANRDRVNTGELFF. The full variable domain, completed using reference TRBV9 and TRBJ2-2, is DSGVTQTPKHLITATGQRVTLRCSPRSGDLSVYWYQQSLDQGLQFLIQYYNGEERAKGNILERFSAQQFPDLHSELNLSSLELGDSALYFCASSANRDRVNTGELFFGEGSRLTVL.

This chain links TRBV6-1 with TRBJ1-4; D ambiguous. This CDR3 contains 16 residues. V dropped 2 bases and J dropped 0 bases, with 10 bases sitting between them. Germline assignment: CDR1 MNHNS and CDR2 SASEGT. CDR3 in amino acids: CASSERAVATNEKLFF. Here the CDR3 DNA reads TGTGCCAGCAGTGAAAGGGCCGTCGCAACTAATGAAAAACTGTTTTTT.

This sequence joins TRBV5-4 and TRBJ2-1, with a tentative D call TRBD2 (6 bases). Trimming shortened V by 2 bases and J by 7 bases, and 19 bases separated the two germline ends. The CDR3 consists of 16 residues. Germline V lookup: CDR1 SGHNT, CDR2 YYREEE (reference sequence). The DNA for the CDR3 is TGTGCCAGCAGCTTTCCTAGCGCTAAGAGAGGGAATGAGCAGTTCTTC. Translating gives CASSFPSAKRGNEQFF.

This clone was seen only once. The J gene is TRBJ1-5, the V gene TRBV7-2, with D possibly matching TRBD1 (6 bases). V lost 4 bases to trimming and J lost 8 bases, with 12 bases between them. This CDR3 has 13 residues. In germline, CDR1 is SGHTA, CDR2 FQGNSA. The CDR3 DNA follows: TGTGCCAGCAGCTCCCAGGGGAGGGAGCCCCAGCATTTT. Amino acids: CASSSQGREPQHF.

This chain connects TRBV5-1 to TRBJ2-1, with 7 bases fitting TRBD2. J gave up 5 bases and V 4 bases, and 21 bases lay outside the gene matches. This CDR3 has 19 residues. CDR1 SGHRS and CDR2 YFSETQ come from the germline V gene. The CDR3 region is CASSDLGSPGLAAHNEQFF. CDR3 coding DNA: TGCGCCAGCAGCGACCTCGGAAGCCCCGGGCTAGCGGCCCACAATGAGCAGTTCTTC.

This chain connects TRBV10-1 to TRBJ2-1; the D gene is possibly TRBD2 (5 bases). This CDR3 contains 12 residues. Trimming pared 7 bases from V and 5 bases from J, leaving 9 bases between. Germline loops: CDR1 WNHNN, CDR2 SYGVQD (reference sequence). The CDR3 protein is CASTDSHNEQFF. As DNA, the CDR3 is TGCGCCAGCACGGACTCGCACAATGAGCAGTTCTTC.

The sample holds many counts of this clone. J is TRBJ2-5 and V is TRBV15, with D perhaps assigned TRBD1 or TRBD2 (5 bases each). The CDR3 totals 16 residues. Germline values: CDR1 LNHNV, CDR2 YYDKDF (reference sequence). V lost 0 bases, J lost 1 base, and 12 bases lay in between. This chain's CDR3 is CATSRDTFGAQETQYF. The CDR3 nucleotides are TGTGCCACCAGCAGAGACACCTTCGGGGCCCAAGAGACCCAGTACTTC.

The gene calls are TRBV7-8 and TRBJ2-7; 9 bases map to TRBD2. V lost 3 bases and J lost 5; bases outside the gene matches: 8. The CDR3 runs to 15 residues. The V gene's germline CDR1 is SGHVS and CDR2 FQNEAQ. In DNA, the CDR3 is TGTGCCAGCAGCTTCATGGCGGGAGGGCGAAACGAGCAGTACGTC. This gives the protein CASSFMAGGRNEQYV.